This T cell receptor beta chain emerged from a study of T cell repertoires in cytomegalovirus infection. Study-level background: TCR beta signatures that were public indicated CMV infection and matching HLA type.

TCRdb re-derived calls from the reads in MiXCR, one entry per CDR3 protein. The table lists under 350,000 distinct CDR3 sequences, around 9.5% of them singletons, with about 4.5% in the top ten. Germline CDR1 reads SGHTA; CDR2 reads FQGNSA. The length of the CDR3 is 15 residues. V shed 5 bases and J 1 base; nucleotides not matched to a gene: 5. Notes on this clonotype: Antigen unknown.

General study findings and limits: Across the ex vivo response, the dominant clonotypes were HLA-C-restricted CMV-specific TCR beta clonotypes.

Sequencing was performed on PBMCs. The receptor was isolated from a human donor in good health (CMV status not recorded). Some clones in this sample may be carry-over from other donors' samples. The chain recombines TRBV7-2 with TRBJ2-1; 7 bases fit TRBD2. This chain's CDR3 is CASSRAAGSYNEQFF. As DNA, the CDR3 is TGTGCCAGCAGCCGAGCAGCGGGGTCCTACAATGAGCAGTTCTTC.